These T cell receptor beta chains were read from a single sample in a study of T cells in narcolepsy. Profiling relied on immunoSEQ multiplex PCR, and the TCRdb table lists in-frame clones only, not all of them. The sample records some 32,000 clones, roughly 80% being singletons. The sample comprised memory (CD45RA-) CD4+ T cells from blood. These receptors came from a human donor in good health. The CDR3 runs from the conserved cysteine through the conserved F or W. The order of the fields is J gene, clone size, V gene, D gene, CDR3 protein, CDR3 DNA. A D gene is named only where the DNA matches it firmly. Size tells how often a clone was seen (once, few, many) or the class of an expanded clone, and some rows leave it out.

J gene: TRBJ2-5; clone size: -; V gene: TRBV7-2; D gene: TRBD2; CDR3 protein: CASSPRRAGGQETQYF; CDR3 DNA: TGTGCCAGCAGCCCTAGGAGAGCGGGAGGCCAAGAGACCCAGTACTTC
J gene: TRBJ2-3; clone size: -; V gene: TRBV9; D gene: TRBD2; CDR3 protein: CASSILAGSTDTQYF; CDR3 DNA: TGTGCCAGCAGCATACTAGCGGGGAGCACAGATACGCAGTATTTT
J gene: TRBJ2-5; clone size: -; V gene: TRBV14; D gene: -; CDR3 protein: CASSADLRQTQYF; CDR3 DNA: TGTGCCAGCAGCGCCGACTTGAGACAGACCCAGTACTTC
J gene: TRBJ2-5; clone size: -; V gene: TRBV30; D gene: TRBD1; CDR3 protein: CAWSRGRMETQYF; CDR3 DNA: TGTGCCTGGAGCAGGGGGCGGATGGAGACCCAGTACTTC
J gene: TRBJ2-7; clone size: -; V gene: TRBV6-5; D gene: TRBD2; CDR3 protein: CASSRGLADSYEQYF; CDR3 DNA: TGTGCCAGCAGCCGTGGACTAGCGGACTCCTACGAGCAGTACTTC
J gene: TRBJ2-1; clone size: -; V gene: TRBV28; D gene: -; CDR3 protein: CASSLLGGADEQFF; CDR3 DNA: TGTGCCAGCAGTTTGCTTGGAGGGGCTGATGAGCAGTTCTTC
J gene: TRBJ2-7; clone size: -; V gene: TRBV7-9; D gene: -; CDR3 protein: CASSSDILRANEQYF; CDR3 DNA: TGTGCCAGCAGCTCCGATATATTGAGGGCCAACGAGCAGTACTTC
J gene: TRBJ2-1; clone size: -; V gene: TRBV19; D gene: -; CDR3 protein: CASSINSASNEQFF; CDR3 DNA: TGTGCCAGTAGTATTAACTCGGCGTCGAATGAGCAGTTCTTC
J gene: TRBJ1-2; clone size: -; V gene: TRBV6-1; D gene: -; CDR3 protein: CASTIKPNYGYTF; CDR3 DNA: TGTGCCAGCACCATTAAACCTAACTATGGCTACACCTTC
J gene: TRBJ2-7; clone size: -; V gene: TRBV4-2; D gene: -; CDR3 protein: CASSQDLTPTYEQYF; CDR3 DNA: TGTGCCAGCAGCCAAGACTTGACCCCAACCTACGAGCAGTACTTC
J gene: TRBJ1-3; clone size: -; V gene: TRBV12-5; D gene: -; CDR3 protein: CASGLVNTIYF; CDR3 DNA: TGTGCTAGTGGTTTGGTAAACACCATATATTTT
J gene: TRBJ2-3; clone size: -; V gene: TRBV7-2; D gene: -; CDR3 protein: CASSSIRLGTGTDTQYF; CDR3 DNA: TGTGCCAGCAGCTCGATAAGACTCGGGACGGGCACAGATACGCAGTATTTT
J gene: TRBJ2-1; clone size: -; V gene: TRBV2; D gene: -; CDR3 protein: CASSARSSYNEQFF; CDR3 DNA: TGTGCCAGCAGTGCGAGGTCGAGCTACAATGAGCAGTTCTTC
J gene: TRBJ1-1; clone size: -; V gene: TRBV5-1; D gene: -; CDR3 protein: CASSLEGGGVNTEAFF; CDR3 DNA: TGCGCCAGCAGCCTGGAAGGTGGGGGGGTGAACACTGAAGCTTTCTTT
J gene: TRBJ2-7; clone size: medium-sized; V gene: TRBV2; D gene: -; CDR3 protein: CASRGSGRRLDF; CDR3 DNA: TGTGCCAGCAGGGGATCAGGGAGGCGGCTCGACTTC
J gene: TRBJ1-5; clone size: -; V gene: TRBV5-6; D gene: TRBD1; CDR3 protein: CASSGAGGIDQPQHF; CDR3 DNA: TGTGCCAGCAGCGGCGCAGGGGGCATCGATCAGCCCCAGCATTTT
J gene: TRBJ1-2; clone size: once; V gene: TRBV7-9; D gene: -; CDR3 protein: CASRQRNKTNYGYTF; CDR3 DNA: TGTGCCAGCAGGCAACGAAACAAGACGAACTATGGCTACACCTTC